These 27 T cell receptor beta chains originate from one sample sequenced in a study of tumor-infiltrating lymphocytes in primary liver carcinoma. Without any cell sorting, about 20-32 mg of bulk tissue yielded co-extracted RNA and DNA. With around 490 ng total RNA as template and a constant-region primer, TCR beta cDNA was made. Three nested multiplex PCR rounds of slightly modified ARM-PCR generated TCR beta libraries. A C-beta reverse primer was combined with TRBV1-TRBV30 forward primers in the first two PCR rounds, and each round had 10 cycles. One entry per CDR3 protein results from TCRdb running MiXCR on the multiplex PCR reads. Here the sample spans some 180,000 distinct CDR3 sequences, just under 85% being singletons. Sequences were obtained from tumor tissue from primary liver carcinoma. Every receptor here comes from a man in his forties with primary liver carcinoma and hepatitis B virus infection.

Comment on this clonotype: Without the conserved terminal phenylalanine or tryptophan, this CDR3 likely stems from a read error. The chain combines TRBV6-2 or TRBV6-3 with TRBJ2-1; 13 bases align to TRBD2. Germline CDR1 reads MNHEY; CDR2 reads SVGEGT. The CDR3 is made up of 13 amino acids. In DNA form, the CDR3 reads TGTGCTAGGAGGACTAGCGGGAGAACTGAGCAGTTCTTA. Protein sequence: CARRTSGRTEQFL.

The count of this clonotype is one. One end of the junction fails to match germline, which may point to a read error. The chain's CDR3 is CSVGVTGVRDMQYF. DNA for the CDR3: TGCAGCGTTGGGGTGACAGGGGTCCGCGATATGCAGTATTTT. The genes are TRBV29-1 and TRBJ2-3; TRBD1 agrees at 8 bases. Germline assignment: CDR1 SQVTM and CDR2 ANQGSEA. This CDR3 contains 14 residues.

The V call is TRBV7-9, the J call TRBJ2-7, with 12 positions matching TRBD2. The end of the DNA aligns better with TRBJ2-1, so the J call may be wrong. Germline assignment: CDR1 SEHNR and CDR2 FQNEAQ (reference sequence). CDR3 length: 18 amino acids. The CDR3 region is CASSPRPTSGRTAYEQFF. The CDR3 DNA is TGTGCCAGCAGCCCTCGTCCTACTAGCGGGAGGACGGCCTACGAGCAGTTCTTC.

A remark on this clonotype: A read error is likely, as this CDR3 ends without the conserved phenylalanine or tryptophan. Because the CDR3's place on the DNA is in doubt, the DNA is left out and the CDR3 is given as listed by TCRdb. The chain is built from TRBV6-6 and TRBJ1-1; the table calls TRBD1, which could not be checked here. The CDR3 comprises 13 residues, both ends counted. Germline CDR1 is MNHNY and CDR2 is SVGAGI (reference sequence). The CDR3 is CASLTGVNTETFS.

This clonotype came up many times. The chain combines TRBV6-2 or TRBV6-3 with TRBJ2-1; 11 nucleotides line up with TRBD2. There are 15 residues in the CDR3. J was trimmed by 6 bases and V by 6 bases; bases with no gene match: 7. Germline V lookup: CDR1 MNHEY, CDR2 SVGEGT. The CDR3 spells CASSPLAGAFNEQFF. DNA of the CDR3: TGTGCCAGCAGCCCACTAGCGGGAGCTTTCAATGAGCAGTTCTTC.

This clonotype was seen only once. This is likely a read error, given that the CDR3 carries no conserved phenylalanine or tryptophan at its end. J is TRBJ2-5 and V is TRBV11-1, with D unresolved. This CDR3 has 12 amino acids. Germline V gene sequence: CDR1 SGHAT, CDR2 FQDESV (reference sequence). Deletions cut 8 bases from V and 5 bases from J, with 12 bases between. The CDR3 nucleotides are TGTGCCAGCGGCCAGCTGGGGGAGACCCAGTACTCC. This encodes CASGQLGETQYS.

Remarks on this clonotype: Without the conserved terminal phenylalanine or tryptophan, this CDR3 likely stems from a read error. The V and J genes are TRBV11-2 and TRBJ1-1; D not certain. The CDR3 has 13 residues. Germline V gives CDR1 SGHAT, CDR2 FQNNGV. The CDR3 protein is CASSLVLNIEAFV. The CDR3, as DNA: TGTGCCAGCAGCTTAGTCCTGAACATTGAAGCTTTCGTT.

This rearrangement joins TRBV28 to TRBJ1-5, with D possibly being TRBD1 (6 bases). Trimming shortened V by 7 bases and J by 11 bases, and 21 bases separated the two germline ends. The CDR3 is 14 residues long. Germline V CDR1 and CDR2: MDHEN, SYDVKM. The CDR3 here is CASKLTGSTQSQHF. Here the CDR3 DNA reads TGTGCCAGCAAGCTCACAGGGTCGACACAGTCCCAGCATTTT. Full variable domain (rest looked up from reference TRBV28 and TRBJ1-5): DVKVTQSSRYLVKRTGEKVFLECVQDMDHENMFWYRQDPGLGLRLIYFSYDVKMKEKGDIPEGYSVSREKKERFSLILESASTNQTSMYLCASKLTGSTQSQHFGDGTRLSIL.

This clonotype was seen a few times. This chain links TRBV10-2 with TRBJ2-2, with 7 bases that match TRBD1. V lost 7 bases to trimming and J lost 4 bases; unmatched junction nucleotides: 6. This CDR3 is 14 amino acids long. Germline-derived CDR1 and CDR2 are WSHSY and SAAADI. DNA of the CDR3: TGCGCCAGCAAACGGGACAGAACCACCGGGGAGCTGTTTTTT. It is translated as CASKRDRTTGELFF.

This sequence joins TRBV6-2 or TRBV6-3 and TRBJ2-1; 14 bases line up with TRBD2. The germline gives CDR1 MNHEY, CDR2 SVGEGT. This CDR3 spans 16 amino acids. The ends lost 6 bases at V and 8 bases at J; junction bases unmatched: 9. The CDR3 sequence: CASRPRTSGRTDEQFF. The CDR3 region has the DNA TGTGCCAGCAGGCCCAGGACTAGCGGGAGGACCGATGAGCAGTTCTTC.

On this clonotype itself: Its ends do not fully match the called genes, so a read error is possible. The J gene is TRBJ2-3, the V gene TRBV28, with 8 positions matching TRBD2. Germline CDR1 MDHEN, CDR2 SYDVKM. The CDR3 consists of 16 residues. CDR3 nucleotide sequence: TGTTCCAGCAGTTCCATAGCGGGACCCGGCACAGATACGCAGTATTTT. Protein product: CSSSSIAGPGTDTQYF. The full variable domain, rest sourced from reference TRBV28 and TRBJ2-3, is DVKVTQSSRYLVKRTGEKVFLECVQDMDHENMFWYRQDPGLGLRLIYFSYDVKMKEKGDIPEGYSVSREKKERFSLILESASTNQTSMYLCSSSSIAGPGTDTQYFGPGTRLTVL.

Comments on this clonotype: A read error is likely, as this CDR3 ends without the conserved phenylalanine or tryptophan. J is TRBJ1-6 and V is TRBV11-2; D not resolved. Trimming took 1 base from V and 4 from J, leaving 11 bases between them. Per germline, CDR1 SGHAT and CDR2 FQNNGV. There are 16 residues in the CDR3. CDR3 protein: CASSLGEYGYNSPLHY. CDR3 DNA sequence: TGTGCCAGCAGCTTAGGGGAGTACGGTTATAATTCACCCCTCCACTAT.

This clonotype was counted once. It may be a read error: a sequence one base away is much more abundant. The chain has TRBV5-1 and TRBJ1-1, with 9 positions matching TRBD1. Germline V gives CDR1 SGHRS, CDR2 YFSETQ. This CDR3 is built from 14 residues. The J segment lost 7 bases and the V segment lost 2 bases, leaving 6 bases of the junction unmatched. CDR3 sequence (DNA): TGCGCCAGCAGCTTCACAGGGGGCACGGGTGAAGCTTTCTTT. It translates to CASSFTGGTGEAFF. The complete variable domain, with remaining parts taken from reference TRBV5-1 and TRBJ1-1, reads KAGVTQTPRYLIKTRGQQVTLSCSPISGHRSVSWYQQTPGQGLQFLFEYFSETQRNKGNFPGRFSGRQFSNSRSEMNVSTLELGDSALYLCASSFTGGTGEAFFGQGTRLTVV.

A remark on this clonotype: The junction departs from the called germline gene at one end, perhaps through a read error. CDR3 sequence reads: CASSGPRWTPPDEQFF. The DNA of the CDR3 is TGCGCCAGCAGTGGGCCCCGGTGGACCCCTCCGGATGAGCAGTTCTTC. V usage is TRBV12-3 or TRBV12-4 and J usage is TRBJ2-1; unclear D gene. This CDR3 spans 16 amino acids.

As for this clonotype: One end of the junction varies from germline; a read error may be responsible. The DNA for the CDR3 is TGTGCCTGGAGAGGTCAGGAGGTCACCGGGGAACTGTTTTTT. This translates into CAWRGQEVTGELFF. V usage is TRBV30 and J usage is TRBJ2-2; D might be TRBD2 (5 bases). Germline CDR1 reads GTSNPN; CDR2 reads SVGIG (reference sequence). The CDR3 spans 14 residues.

Of note for this clonotype: No conserved phenylalanine or tryptophan is present at the end of the CDR3, so a read error is the likely explanation. The rearrangement links TRBV12-3 or TRBV12-4 to TRBJ2-1; TRBD2 agrees at 10 bases. CDR3 size: 15 residues. The CDR3 here is CANSAVAGGADEQFL. CDR3 nucleotide sequence: TGTGCCAACAGTGCGGTAGCGGGGGGCGCCGATGAGCAGTTCTTG.

A word on this clonotype: A much larger clone is a single base away; this may be a read error. The chain couples TRBV5-1 to TRBJ2-6, with D possibly matching TRBD1 (5 bases). This CDR3 is 15 amino acids long. Germline V gene sequence: CDR1 SGHRS, CDR2 YFSETQ. This CDR3 is CASSLHTPGANVLNF. The CDR3 nucleotides read TGCGCCAGCAGCTTACACACTCCTGGGGCCAACGTCCTGAATTTC.

Of note for this clonotype: This likely comes from a read error, as the CDR3 has no conserved phenylalanine or tryptophan at its end. The rearrangement uses TRBV24-1 and TRBJ2-5; no firm D call. This CDR3 has 12 amino acids. Germline CDR1 reads KGHDR; CDR2 reads SFDVKD. CDR3 residues: CAISDLIGTQYY. In nucleotides, the CDR3 is TGTGCCATCAGTGATTTGATCGGGACCCAGTACTAC.

This clonotype was recorded once. A junction end diverges from the germline sequence, so it may reflect a read error. The CDR3 bases are TGTGCCAGCAGATTAGTAGGGATAACAGGGTGCAATCAGCCCCAGCATTTT. This translates into CASRLVGITGCNQPQHF. The rearrangement uses TRBV11-2 and TRBJ1-5; a possible D gene is TRBD1 (6 bases). The CDR3 totals 17 residues. The germline V gene encodes CDR1 SGHAT and CDR2 FQNNGV.

As regards this clonotype: The conserved closing phenylalanine or tryptophan is absent in this CDR3, likely reflecting a read error. V is TRBV12-3 or TRBV12-4 and J is TRBJ1-2, with D tentatively TRBD1 (5 bases). This CDR3 region has 12 residues. Trimming took 5 bases from V and 8 from J, leaving 12 bases between them. CDR3: CASSIPGIGYTL. In DNA, the CDR3 is TGTGCCAGCAGTATACCAGGGATCGGCTACACCTTA.

This clonotype was detected only a few times. It may be a read error: a sequence one base away is much more abundant. The rearrangement uses TRBV28 and TRBJ2-2; TRBD1 matches at 7 bases. CDR1 MDHEN and CDR2 SYDVKM come from the germline V gene. The CDR3 consists of 15 residues. The CDR3 spells CVSIPGQMNTGELFF. The CDR3 DNA reads TGTGTCAGCATTCCGGGACAGATGAACACCGGGGAGCTGTTTTTT.

With regard to this clonotype: A junction boundary mismatches the germline segment, possibly from a read error. The V call is TRBV6-2 or TRBV6-3, the J call TRBJ2-5; D is tentatively TRBD1 or TRBD2 (5 bases each). CDR1 MNHEY and CDR2 SVGEGT come from the germline V gene. The CDR3 is 15 amino acids. The DNA of the CDR3 is TGTGCAAGCAGTTGGGCGCCCAGGGAGATGGAGACCCAGTATTTC. Translating gives CASSWAPREMETQYF.

This clonotype was seen once. The junction departs from germline at one end; a sequencing error may be responsible. This chain joins TRBV5-1 and TRBJ2-2; maybe TRBD2 (5 bases). The CDR3 consists of 15 residues. Per the germline V gene, CDR1 is SGHRS and CDR2 is YFSETQ. CDR3 in DNA: TGCGCCAGCAGCTCGGCGGGTTCGAACACTGGGGAGATGTTTTTT. This codes for CASSSAGSNTGEMFF. The whole variable domain, remainder taken from reference TRBV5-1 and TRBJ2-2, is KAGVTQTPRYLIKTRGQQVTLSCSPISGHRSVSWYQQTPGQGLQFLFEYFSETQRNKGNFPGRFSGRQFSNSRSEMNVSTLELGDSALYLCASSSAGSNTGEMFFGEGSRLTVL.

The J gene is TRBJ2-7, the V gene TRBV29-1; 8 bases map to TRBD2. V lost 0 bases and J lost 3; bases outside the gene matches: 7. Germline lookup yields CDR1 SQVTM and CDR2 ANQGSEA. The CDR3 contains 15 residues. For the CDR3, the DNA is TGCAGCGTTGAAGATGGTTTAGCGGGGTGCTACGAGCAGTACTTC. Translated, it gives CSVEDGLAGCYEQYF.

The sample holds a few counts of this clonotype. This chain joins TRBV11-2 and TRBJ2-2; D call uncertain. Between the trimmed V and J ends, which lost 9 bases and 5 bases, there was a span of 13 bases. Germline V lookup: CDR1 SGHAT, CDR2 FQNNGV. CDR3 size: 13 residues. CDR3 residues: CASSQGVTGELFF. The CDR3 DNA reads TGTGCCAGTAGCCAAGGTGTGACCGGGGAGCTGTTTTTT.

With respect to this clonotype: The junction does not match germline at one end; this may be a read error. The chain combines TRBV12-3 or TRBV12-4 with TRBJ2-2; the D gene is possibly TRBD2 (7 bases). CDR3 size: 16 residues. CDR3 amino acids: CANSFGGAVSTAELFF. CDR3 nucleotides: TGTGCCAACAGTTTTGGGGGGGCAGTAAGCACCGCGGAGCTGTTTTTT.

There are a few counts of this clonotype. One end of the junction is discordant with germline, which a read error may explain. This chain uses TRBV29-1 with TRBJ2-4, with 8 bases that match TRBD1. The germline V gene encodes CDR1 SQVTM and CDR2 ANQGSEA. CDR3 length: 14 amino acids. Here the CDR3 reads CSVAHETGEDIQYF. For the CDR3, the DNA is TGCAGTGTTGCCCACGAGACAGGGGAGGACATTCAGTACTTC.